The T cell receptor (beta chain) under discussion was sequenced for a study of T cell repertoires in cytomegalovirus infection. About the research overall: Both CMV infection and a matching HLA type were indicated by public TCR beta signatures. Points from the study as a whole: Ex vivo, HLA-C-restricted CMV-specific TCR beta clonotypes prevailed over the rest of the response.

Each CDR3 protein is one row after TCRdb ran MiXCR on the reads. The repertoire includes some 130,000 distinct CDR3 sequences, more than 20% of them detected once, and 34% sits in the top ten. This clonotype was counted at least ten times. What it binds is not known. V lost 5 bases to trimming and J lost 4 bases; unmatched junction nucleotides: 10. Germline V lookup: CDR1 SGHVS, CDR2 FQNEAQ. The CDR3 runs 15 residues. The specimen sequenced was PBMCs, sequenced either directly or after in vitro stimulation (not recorded which). The receptor was derived from a human donor in good health (CMV status not recorded). Some clones in this sample may be carry-over from other donors' samples. The rearrangement links TRBV7-8 to TRBJ1-1; 7 bases match TRBD1. The CDR3 spells CASSLYRGVGTEAFF. CDR3 bases: TGTGCCAGCAGCCTTTACAGGGGAGTCGGCACTGAAGCTTTCTTT.